The 5 T cell receptor beta chains below come from one sample, sequenced in a study of blood T cell repertoires in COVID-19. The protocol was immunoSEQ multiplex PCR, while the TCRdb copy is restricted to in-frame clones and leaves out a portion. This sample carries 50,000 to 70,000 clones, roughly two thirds of them seen once, and the ten largest clones take approximately 51%. Sequences were obtained from PBMCs or T cells enriched from blood (not recorded which). The receptors shown here come from a woman in her sixties or seventies who had been exposed to COVID-19.

The rearrangement links TRBV2 to TRBJ1-1; 9 nucleotides match TRBD1. In germline, CDR1 is SNHLY, CDR2 FYNNEI. The CDR3 totals 14 residues. Trimming cost V 6 bases and J 6 bases; bases outside gene matches: 8. DNA for the CDR3: TGTGCCAGCAGCCTGTTGGACAGGGGATCTGAAGCTTTCTTT. The encoded protein is CASSLLDRGSEAFF.

The chain carries TRBV9 and TRBJ1-2; 8 nucleotides line up with TRBD1. The ends lost 2 bases at V and 7 bases at J; junction bases unmatched: 7. The germline V gene has CDR1 SGDLS and CDR2 YYNGEE. The CDR3 is 14 residues long. The CDR3 nucleotides are TGTGCCAGCAGCGTCGGACAGGGTGGTACTGGCTACACCTTC. This encodes CASSVGQGGTGYTF. Combining the CDR3 with reference TRBV9 and TRBJ1-2 gives the whole variable domain DSGVTQTPKHLITATGQRVTLRCSPRSGDLSVYWYQQSLDQGLQFLIQYYNGEERAKGNILERFSAQQFPDLHSELNLSSLELGDSALYFCASSVGQGGTGYTFGSGTRLTVV.

The chain joins TRBV27 to TRBJ1-5, with 8 bases matching TRBD1. Per germline, CDR1 MNHEY and CDR2 SMNVEV (reference sequence). The ends lost 4 bases at V and 4 bases at J; junction bases unmatched: 9. The CDR3 length is 16 residues. The CDR3 DNA is TGTGCCAGCAGTTCAACCCGGACAGGGAGAAATCAGCCCCAGCATTTT. Translated: CASSSTRTGRNQPQHF.

The chain links TRBV6-5 to TRBJ2-7; 11 bases match TRBD2. The CDR3 sequence is 15 residues long. CDR1 and CDR2 from the germline V gene are MNHEY and SVGAGI. The V segment lost 6 bases and the J segment 4 bases; nucleotides outside the gene matches: 8. CDR3 sequence (DNA): TGTGCCAGCAGCCAATCTACTAGCGGGAGTTACGAGCAGTACTTC. Protein sequence: CASSQSTSGSYEQYF.

The chain recombines TRBV18 with TRBJ2-1; 16 nucleotides align to TRBD2. The germline CDR1 and CDR2 sequences are KGHSH and LQKENI. The CDR3 runs to 17 residues. The trim removed 3 bases at V and 5 bases at J, leaving 4 bases unmatched. CDR3 DNA: TGTGCCAGCTCACCGGGACTAGCGGGAGGGTCGAACAATGAGCAGTTCTTC. Residues: CASSPGLAGGSNNEQFF.